This T cell receptor beta chain is drawn from a study of T cells in localized non-small cell lung cancer. Germline V gene sequence: CDR1 SGHNT, CDR2 YENEEA. The V gene lost 5 bases and the J gene lost 1 base, with 13 bases spanning the gap. This CDR3 contains 15 residues. Produced via immunoSEQ multiplex PCR; TCRdb's table is partial and in-frame only. This sample has fewer than 15,000 clones; roughly 27% occur once, and the top ten carry roughly 6.8%. The sequenced sample was lung tumor tissue, obtained before any cancer treatment. The TCR comes from a female donor at least 60 years old with stage I lung adenocarcinoma. This chain uses TRBV11-3 with TRBJ2-3; D is uncertain. The CDR3 nucleotides are TGTGCCAGCAGCCCGTTGGAAGGGCGCACAGATACGCAGTATTTT. Translating it yields CASSPLEGRTDTQYF.